The sequence of this T cell receptor (beta chain) was determined in a study of T cell responses to AZD1222 COVID-19 vaccine. Findings and caveats of the study: Among vaccine-associated CD4 TCRs, coverage spanned spike, with dominance at 160-218 and 743-854. Every sample of the repertoires postdated the peak T cell response. Clonal diversity was possibly underestimated; the donors were predominantly white British and more often female.

Clones were sequenced by immunoSEQ multiplex PCR, and TCRdb holds only the in-frame ones, with some missing. The sample lists about 150,000 clones, less than 90% occurring once. Points on this clone: Its specificity is not known.

Germline CDR1 is SQVTM and CDR2 is ANQGSEA. The CDR3 length is 10 residues. V was trimmed by 3 bases and J by 12 bases, leaving 9 bases between them. The source of this sequence is an adult in good health. J is TRBJ2-1 and V is TRBV29-1; D is undetermined. The source was peripheral blood, collected on day 0 of AZD1222 vaccination. CDR3 region: CSVEDARQFF. As DNA, the CDR3 is TGCAGCGTTGAGGATGCGAGGCAGTTCTTC.